This T cell receptor beta chain was recovered during a study of T cell responses to AZD1222 COVID-19 vaccine. Assay used: immunoSEQ multiplex PCR; TCRdb lists only in-frame clones, some missing. The data contain over 200,000 clones, about 94% of them singletons. The CDR3 sequence is 15 residues long. In germline, CDR1 is SGHVS, CDR2 FQNEAQ. J gave up 7 bases and V 2 bases, and 11 bases lay outside the gene matches. The chain employs TRBV7-8 and TRBJ2-7; 7 bases align to TRBD1. Here the sequenced sample was peripheral blood, taken 28 days after the second dose of the MenACWY control vaccine. The receptor comes from an adult who received the MenACWY meningococcal vaccine as a control. The CDR3 nucleotides read TGTGCCAGCAGCTTATCCCGGGACAGCCTTAGGGAGCAGTACTTC. Protein product: CASSLSRDSLREQYF.